A single sample is the source of the 13 T cell receptor beta chains below, sequenced in a study of cytomegalovirus exposure and HLA in healthy donors. The study ran its PCR with 60 Vbeta and 13 Jbeta primers. Sequencing was performed with immunoSEQ multiplex PCR; in TCRdb, only in-frame clones are kept and a portion is missing. In the table there are about 180,000 clones, roughly 77% of which are singletons. The sequencing sample was made of PBMCs. Every receptor here comes from a woman in her twenties or thirties in good health and CMV-seronegative.

The chain couples TRBV7-9 to TRBJ2-5; the match to TRBD2 covers 8 bases. Losses at the gene ends were 4 bases for V and 4 bases for J; bases not matched to a gene: 8. Germline CDR1 reads SEHNR; CDR2 reads FQNEAQ (reference sequence). The CDR3 is made up of 15 amino acids. The CDR3 loop reads CASSYTGGAGETQYF. CDR3 in DNA: TGTGCCAGCAGCTATACCGGGGGGGCCGGAGAGACCCAGTACTTC.

This sequence joins TRBV7-3 and TRBJ2-1, with D perhaps matching TRBD1 (5 bases). Germline CDR1 reads SGHTA; CDR2 reads FQGTGA. The germline V and J ends were trimmed by 0 bases and 0 bases, with 9 bases remaining between them. This CDR3 has 16 amino acids. The CDR3 sequence: CASSLTPQGSYNEQFF. The CDR3 region has the DNA TGTGCCAGCAGCTTAACGCCCCAGGGCTCCTACAATGAGCAGTTCTTC.

The chain recombines TRBV27 with TRBJ2-7; D call uncertain. CDR3 size: 15 residues. V lost 0 bases and J 7 bases, leaving 16 bases between the germline ends. Germline assignment: CDR1 MNHEY and CDR2 SMNVEV (reference sequence). CDR3 in DNA: TGTGCCAGCAGTTTATCGAGGAGTAAGACCGGAGAGCAGTACTTC. Translated, it gives CASSLSRSKTGEQYF.

V usage is TRBV2 and J usage is TRBJ2-7; TRBD1 agrees at 7 bases. The CDR3 runs 15 residues. J lost 0 bases, V lost 7 bases, and 9 bases had no gene match. Germline V gives CDR1 SNHLY, CDR2 FYNNEI. The CDR3 loop reads CASTNIRGFSYEQYF. CDR3 sequence (DNA): TGTGCCAGCACTAACATCAGGGGGTTCTCCTACGAGCAGTACTTC.

The chain joins TRBV6-1 to TRBJ1-2; 9 nucleotides align to TRBD1. The CDR3 has 14 residues. Germline loops: CDR1 MNHNS, CDR2 SASEGT. Trimming cost V 0 bases and J 8 bases; bases outside gene matches: 4. The CDR3 here is CASSEAGDRDGYTF. The DNA of the CDR3 is TGTGCCAGCAGTGAAGCTGGGGACAGGGACGGCTACACCTTC.

The V call is TRBV15, the J call TRBJ2-1, with D hard to call. From germline, CDR1 is LNHNV and CDR2 YYDKDF (reference sequence). The CDR3 sequence is 13 residues long. Trimming cost V 5 bases and J 8 bases, with 13 bases left between them. The CDR3 loop is CATSSAAMDEQFF. DNA of the CDR3: TGTGCCACCAGCTCGGCGGCCATGGATGAGCAGTTCTTC. Looking up the rest from reference TRBV15 and TRBJ2-1 gives the full variable domain: DAMVIQNPRYQVTQFGKPVTLSCSQTLNHNVMYWYQQKSSQAPKLLFHYYDKDFNNEADTPDNFQSRRPNTSFCFLDIRSPGLGDTAMYLCATSSAAMDEQFFGPGTRLTVL.

The chain recombines TRBV7-9 with TRBJ2-5; TRBD1 aligns across 10 bases. CDR1 and CDR2 (germline): SEHNR, FQNEAQ (reference sequence). The CDR3 contains 16 residues. V gave up 5 bases and J gave up 2 bases; unmatched junction bases: 8. CDR3 residues: CASSPWGGQGQETQYF. DNA for the CDR3: TGTGCCAGCAGCCCATGGGGGGGACAGGGGCAAGAGACCCAGTACTTC.

The table lists this clone with a count of one. The rearrangement joins TRBV27 to TRBJ1-6; D remains ambiguous. The CDR3 is 14 residues long. Germline assignment: CDR1 MNHEY and CDR2 SMNVEV (reference sequence). V lost 6 bases and J 4 bases, leaving 10 bases between the germline ends. CDR3 in DNA: TGTGCCAGCAGATTCCCCTCGTATAATTCACCCCTCCACTTT. Amino acid sequence: CASRFPSYNSPLHF.

J is TRBJ1-2 and V is TRBV5-6, with 9 positions matching TRBD1. After removal of 0 bases from V and 4 bases from J, the junction contained 13 bases not matched to a gene. There are 18 residues in the CDR3. Germline CDR1 and CDR2: SGHDT and YYEEEE. The DNA of the CDR3 is TGTGCCAGCAGCTTGGATCGGGACAGGGTTTCACATCTCTATGGCTACACCTTC. It yields the protein CASSLDRDRVSHLYGYTF.

This clone was seen more than once but under ten times. The chain combines TRBV19 with TRBJ1-1, with no clear D. The germline V and J ends were trimmed by 7 bases and 3 bases, with 6 bases remaining between them. There are 11 residues in the CDR3. Germline CDR1 is LNHDA and CDR2 is SQIVND (reference sequence). The CDR3 bases are TGTGCCAGTAATAGTTACACTGAAGCTTTCTTT. As protein: CASNSYTEAFF.

This chain uses TRBV21-1 with TRBJ1-5; the DNA was not used to check the table's D call, TRBD1. TRBV21-1 is a pseudogene locus. The CDR3 extends over 16 amino acids. The CDR3: CASSNKQTAALRPQHF. The CDR3 DNA is TGTGCCAGCAGCAATAAACAGACAGCCGCTTTGCGGCCCCAGCATTTT.

The chain couples TRBV7-2 to TRBJ1-5; 9 positions agree with TRBD1. J gave up 1 base and V 0 bases, and 7 bases lay outside the gene matches. CDR1 is SGHTA and CDR2 is FQGNSA in the germline V gene. This CDR3 has 18 residues. CDR3 sequence reads: CASSLAPGTGLSNQPQHF. The CDR3 DNA is TGTGCCAGCAGCTTAGCGCCCGGGACAGGGTTGAGCAATCAGCCCCAGCATTTT. Together with reference TRBV7-2 and TRBJ1-5, the CDR3 gives the full variable domain: GAGVSQSPSNKVTEKGKDVELRCDPISGHTALYWYRQSLGQGLEFLIYFQGNSAPDKSGLPSDRFSAERTGGSVSTLTIQRTQQEDSAVYLCASSLAPGTGLSNQPQHFGDGTRLSIL.

The chain carries TRBV11-2 and TRBJ2-1, with 12 bases aligning to TRBD2. CDR3 length: 17 amino acids. Germline-derived CDR1 and CDR2 are SGHAT and FQNNGV. V was clipped by 1 base and J by 5 bases; unmatched bases: 6. The CDR3 loop is CASSLVPGLAGNNEQFF. CDR3 bases: TGTGCCAGCAGCTTAGTCCCCGGACTAGCGGGGAACAATGAGCAGTTCTTC.